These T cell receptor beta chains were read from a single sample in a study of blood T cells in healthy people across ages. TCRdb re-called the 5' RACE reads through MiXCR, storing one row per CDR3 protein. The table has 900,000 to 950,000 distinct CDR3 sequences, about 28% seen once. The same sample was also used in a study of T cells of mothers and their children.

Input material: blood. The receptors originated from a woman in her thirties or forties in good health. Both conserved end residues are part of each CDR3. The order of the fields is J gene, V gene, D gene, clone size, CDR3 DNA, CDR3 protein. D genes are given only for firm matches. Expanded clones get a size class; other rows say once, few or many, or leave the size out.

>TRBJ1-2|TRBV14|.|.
TGTGCCAGCAGCCAGGACGGGGCGGGGTCCTATGGCTACACCTTC
CASSQDGAGSYGYTF
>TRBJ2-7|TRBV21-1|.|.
TGTGCCAGCAGCAAAGACAGGTCCTCTCCTACGAGCAGTACCTTC
CASSKDRSSPTSSTF
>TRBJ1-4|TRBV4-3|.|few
TGCGCCAGCAGCCGTGGATTTCGGGGGCAGTTTAATGAAAAACTGTTTTTT
CASSRGFRGQFNEKLFF
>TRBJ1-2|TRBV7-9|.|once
TGTGCCAGCAGCCCCCCTGAAAGCTATGGCTACACCTTC
CASSPPESYGYTF
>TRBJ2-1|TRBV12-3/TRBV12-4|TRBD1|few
TGTGCCAGCAGCCTCTTGAGAGACAGGGGGAATGAGCAGTTCTTC
CASSLLRDRGNEQFF
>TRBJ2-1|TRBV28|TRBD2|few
TGTGCCAGCATGACGGGGGGTTACAATGAGCAGTTCTTC
CASMTGGYNEQFF
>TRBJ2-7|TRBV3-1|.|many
TGTGCCAGCAGCCAACTTACCTACGAGCAGTACTTC
CASSQLTYEQYF
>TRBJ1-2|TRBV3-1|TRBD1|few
TGTGCCAGCAGCCGAAAGGGACAGGGAGGGGGCTACACCTTC
CASSRKGQGGGYTF
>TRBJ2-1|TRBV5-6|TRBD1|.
TGTGCCAGCAGCTGGTTTGGGGACAGGGATAACAATGAGCAGTTCTTC
CASSWFGDRDNNEQFF
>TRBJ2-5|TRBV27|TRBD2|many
TGTGCCAGCAGTTACGGGGGGGGCCGAAGCGGGCAAGAGACCCAGTACTTC
CASSYGGGRSGQETQYF
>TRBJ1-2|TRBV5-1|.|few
TGCGCCAGCAGCATGAACACGGCACAGTATGGCTACACCTTC
CASSMNTAQYGYTF
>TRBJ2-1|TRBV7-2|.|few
TGTGCCAGCACGCTCAGGATGAGCTCCTACAATGAGCAGTTCTTC
CASTLRMSSYNEQFF
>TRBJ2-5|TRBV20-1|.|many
TGCAGTGCTAGAGATTCGATGGGGATCTGGGGGCTATCCCAAGAGACCCAGTACTTC
CSARDSMGIWGLSQETQYF
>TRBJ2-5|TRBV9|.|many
TGTGCCAGCGGGGGCCAAGAGACCCAGTACTTC
CASGGQETQYF
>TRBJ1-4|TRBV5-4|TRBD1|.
TGTGCCAGCAGCGGGCAGGGGACAGGGGGGGAAAAACTGTTTTTT
CASSGQGTGGEKLFF
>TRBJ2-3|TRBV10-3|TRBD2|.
TGTGCCATCAGTTCAACTGTCGGGACTAGGGGCACAGATACGCAGTATTTT
CAISSTVGTRGTDTQYF
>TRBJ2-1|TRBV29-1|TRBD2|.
TGCAGCGTTGAAGGGACTAGCGGGGCAAATGAGCAGTTCTTC
CSVEGTSGANEQFF
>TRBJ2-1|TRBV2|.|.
TGTGCCAGCAGTGAAGAGGCTCTACTCTCCTACAATGAGCAGTTCTTC
CASSEEALLSYNEQFF
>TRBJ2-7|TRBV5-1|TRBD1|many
TGCGCCAGCAGCCAAATGGCCGGGACAGGGGGAGACGAGCAGTACTTC
CASSQMAGTGGDEQYF
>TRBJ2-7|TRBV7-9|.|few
TGTGCCAGCAGCCCGAAAGACCGCTACGAGCAGTACTTC
CASSPKDRYEQYF
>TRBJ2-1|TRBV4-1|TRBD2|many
TGCGCCAGCAGCCAAGAGACTAGCGGGGGTTACAATGAGCAGTTCTTC
CASSQETSGGYNEQFF
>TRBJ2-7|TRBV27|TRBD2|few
TGTACCGGCAGTCTCGGGAGGGGCAGGGCCTACGAGCAGTACTTC
CTGSLGRGRAYEQYF
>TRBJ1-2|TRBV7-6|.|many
TGTGCCAGCAGCTTAGATGAAGGACGCTATGGCTACACCTTC
CASSLDEGRYGYTF
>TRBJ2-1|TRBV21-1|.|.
TGTGCCAGCTTAACCGGGACAGGGGCCTACAATGAGCAGTTCTTC
CASLTGTGAYNEQFF
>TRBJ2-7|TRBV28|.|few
TGTGCCAGCAGTTTAGAGGGGGGAGATCCCTACGAGCAGTACTTC
CASSLEGGDPYEQYF
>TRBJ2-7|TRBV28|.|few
TGTGCCAGCAGTTCTGCCCTAGGGGACGGCGGGTCCTACGAGCAGTACTTC
CASSSALGDGGSYEQYF
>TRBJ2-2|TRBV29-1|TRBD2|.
TGCAGCGTTGGAACGGGGGGGCTTCACGGGGAGCTGTTTTTT
CSVGTGGLHGELFF
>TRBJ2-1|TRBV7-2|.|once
TGTGCCAGCAGCTTAGGGAGGGGTATTATCGCTAATGAGCAGTTCTTC
CASSLGRGIIANEQFF
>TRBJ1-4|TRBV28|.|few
TGTGCCAGCAGTTTAAGCGGGGGTGGTGAAAAACTGTTTTTT
CASSLSGGGEKLFF
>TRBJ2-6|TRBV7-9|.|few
TGTGCCAGCAGCTTAGTTGGGGGGCAGCCTGGGGCCAACGTCCTGACTTTC
CASSLVGGQPGANVLTF
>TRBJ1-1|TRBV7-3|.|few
TGTGTCAGCAGCCTCCTAGACGATACCACTGAAGCTTTCTTT
CVSSLLDDTTEAFF
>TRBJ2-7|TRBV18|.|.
TGTGCCAGCTCTAACGGAGTCTACGAGCAGTACTTC
CASSNGVYEQYF
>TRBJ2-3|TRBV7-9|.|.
TGTGCCAGCAGCTTAATGTCGGGGGTCACAGATACGCAGTATTTT
CASSLMSGVTDTQYF
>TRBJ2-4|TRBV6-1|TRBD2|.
TGTGCCAGCAGTCCACACGGGACTAGCGGGGGGCGCTACTACAATGAGCAGTACTTC
CASSPHGTSGGRYYNEQYF
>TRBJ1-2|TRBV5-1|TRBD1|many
TGCGCCAGCAGCTTGGGGACAGGGAATGGCTACACCTTC
CASSLGTGNGYTF
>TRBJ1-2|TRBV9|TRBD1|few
TGTGCCAGCAGCAGAGAAGGGACAGCCTATGGCTACACCTTC
CASSREGTAYGYTF
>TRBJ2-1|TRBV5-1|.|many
TGCGCCAGCAGCTTGAACGCTCTCCTCTACAATGAGCAGTTCTTC
CASSLNALLYNEQFF
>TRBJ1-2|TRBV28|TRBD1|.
TGTGCCAGCAGAACAGGGGCTTATGGCTACACCTTC
CASRTGAYGYTF
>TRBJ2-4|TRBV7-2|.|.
TGTGCCAGCAGCCTATGGACAGATAGGAATGAGCAGTACTTC
CASSLWTDRNEQYF
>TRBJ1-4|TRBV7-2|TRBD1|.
TGTGCCAGCAGCCGGGACAGGGGGGTTGAAAAACTGTTTTTT
CASSRDRGVEKLFF
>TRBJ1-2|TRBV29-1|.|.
TGCAGCGTTGGTGGGTCTCGAGTCGAGGACTATGGCTACACCTTC
CSVGGSRVEDYGYTF
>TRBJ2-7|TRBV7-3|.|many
TGTGCCAGCAGTTTGCAGGGGGGATCCTACGAGCAGTACTTC
CASSLQGGSYEQYF
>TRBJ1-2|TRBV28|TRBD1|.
TGTGCCAGCAGTACAAACCCGAGACAGGGGCACGACTACACCTTC
CASSTNPRQGHDYTF
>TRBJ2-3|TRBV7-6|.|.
TGTGCCAGCAGCTTAGCACCTATAACAGATACGCAGTATTTT
CASSLAPITDTQYF
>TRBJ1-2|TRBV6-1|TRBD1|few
TGTGCCAGCAGTGAGACGCCGGGACAGGGATGGTTTCACTATGGCTACACCTTC
CASSETPGQGWFHYGYTF
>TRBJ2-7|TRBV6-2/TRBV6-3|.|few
TGTGCCAGCAGTTCCACACCTATCTACGTGCAGTACTTC
CASSSTPIYVQYF
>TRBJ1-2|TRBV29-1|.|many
TGCAGCGCGACGGGCAGGGACAACTATGGCTACACCTTC
CSATGRDNYGYTF